This T cell receptor (beta chain) is drawn from a study of tumor-infiltrating lymphocytes in primary liver carcinoma. In the study overall: Samples returned roughly 3.65 to 7.5 million productive TCRbeta reads, a yield that was similar across tissue types. Study-level results: Tumor specimens were characterized by a significantly higher top-250-clone fraction than blood (p = 0.039).

Investigators took RNA and DNA out together from roughly 21-30 mg of unsorted bulk tissue. With chronic HBV infection, the patients were also treatment-naive. Five separate regions per tumor were sampled. About this clonotype itself: Its cognate antigen is unknown. An end of the junction differs from the germline gene, which may be a read error.

Reverse transcription of roughly 0.45 ug total RNA with a constant-region primer produced TCR beta cDNA. Slightly modified ARM-PCR served as the procedure for the TCR beta libraries. These libraries came from three rounds of nested multiplex PCR. TCRdb recomputed calls from the multiplex PCR reads with MiXCR, one row per CDR3 protein. The table shows 100,000 to 150,000 distinct CDR3 sequences, with about 59% occurring only once. Sample: liver tumor tissue from sampling region 1. This sample's subset: tumor region T1, superior pole. This receptor was obtained from a woman aged 60-70 years with primary liver carcinoma and hepatitis B virus infection.

The CDR3 nucleotides are TGTGCCAACAGCTTAGGAATCTACAATGAGCAGTTCTTC. Residues: CANSLGIYNEQFF. The chain employs TRBV11-3 and TRBJ2-1; D gene ambiguous. There are 13 residues in the CDR3. Germline V gene data show CDR1 as SGHNT and CDR2 as YENEEA.